This T cell receptor (beta chain) was captured by sequencing in a study of blood T cell repertoires in COVID-19. V dropped 4 bases and J dropped 7 bases, with 17 bases sitting between them. The germline V gene has CDR1 LNHDA and CDR2 SQIVND (reference sequence). CDR3 size: 15 residues. Study processing details: Researchers report that nucleated cell counts were estimated from reference gene primer amplification. Clones were sequenced by immunoSEQ multiplex PCR, and TCRdb holds only the in-frame ones, with some missing. The V and J calls and the clone size are those of that table, but D and trimming were determined from the DNA. The repertoire holds about 52,000 clones, 70% to 90% seen once, with 12% to 15% in the top ten.

This chain joins TRBV19 and TRBJ1-5; the D gene is possibly TRBD1 (5 bases). The clonotype originates from a man aged 70-80 years with acute or convalescent COVID-19. The sequenced material came from peripheral blood. DNA of the CDR3: TGTGCCAGTAGTAAGTCCCAGGGTAAGTGGCAGCCCCAGCATTTT. Amino acids: CASSKSQGKWQPQHF.